The present T cell receptor (beta chain) was sequenced within a study of blood T cell repertoires in COVID-19. In the study overall: Sites in the United States, Italy and Spain provided acute and convalescent COVID-19 samples.

This CDR3 contains 15 residues. V shed 3 bases and J shed 2 bases, with 13 bases lying between them. Germline loops: CDR1 MGHRA, CDR2 YSYEKL. Per the study methods: Scientists estimated how many nucleated cells there were by amplifying reference gene primers. TCRdb's copy holds only in-frame clones and misses some; the assay was immunoSEQ multiplex PCR. V and J calls and clone size are copied from that table; D and trimming were computed from the DNA. Here the sample spans about 120,000 clones, approximately 90% being singletons. The sample taken for sequencing was peripheral blood. The chain carries TRBV4-1 and TRBJ1-1; no clear D gene. The sequence was obtained from a human donor with active COVID-19. The donor label of this sample is uncertain. In nucleotides, the CDR3 is TGCGCCAGCAGCCAGGAGAGGAGGAGAAACACTGAAGCTTTCTTT. As protein: CASSQERRRNTEAFF.